The present entry profiles one TCR beta chain with its context. Its antigen is not identified. The investigators reverse transcribed all of the isolated RNA, so they sequenced expressed TCRB transcripts. Using immunoSEQ multiplex PCR, the repertoire was profiled, and TCRdb retains in-frame clones only, with some absent. Of some 120,000 clones listed, approximately 15% are singletons. The sample is drawn from a study of beta chain features in type 1 diabetes. As for the study in general: On cell yields, gender and age, patients and healthy donors were similar.

Study-level findings and limits: Moderate but significant shortening of TCRB CDR3s was recorded in all four CD4+ subsets from Type 1 diabetes patients. More deletions and fewer insertions at VDJ junctions were found in patients with type 1 diabetes. It was among patients, rather than healthy donors, that naive, central memory and Treg TCRB repertoires appeared more similar.

Staining for CD45RO/CCR7/CD25/CD127/CD95/CD27 allowed sorting of CD4+ naive, central memory, regulatory and stem cell-like memory cells. V lost 0 bases, J lost 3 bases, and 6 bases lay in between. The CDR3 sequence is 13 residues long. CDR1 and CDR2 (germline): GTSNPN, SVGIG (reference sequence). The receptor comes from a man younger than 35 with type 1 diabetes. This sequence joins TRBV30 and TRBJ2-1, with D possibly TRBD2 on 5 matching bases. Material for sequencing was central memory CD4+ T cells from blood. CDR3 amino acids: CAWSVGNYNEQFF. CDR3 DNA: TGTGCCTGGAGTGTCGGGAACTACAATGAGCAGTTCTTC.